Below, 25 T cell receptor beta chains from the same sample are listed, as sequenced in a study of blood T cell repertoires in COVID-19. The data were produced by immunoSEQ multiplex PCR, yet TCRdb's version contains in-frame clones alone and is incomplete. The data show a few hundred thousand clones, 89% seen once. Source material: peripheral blood. The receptors were gathered from a woman aged 25 to 39 with COVID-19, enrolled during active disease.

This chain connects TRBV7-9 to TRBJ2-1, with a tentative D call TRBD1 (5 bases). CDR3 length: 13 amino acids. The germline V gene encodes CDR1 SEHNR and CDR2 FQNEAQ (reference sequence). Between the trimmed V and J ends, which lost 10 bases and 2 bases, there was a span of 12 bases. CDR3 nucleotides: TGTGCCACGTCCCTGGGGCCCTACAATGAGCAGTTCTTC. This gives the protein CATSLGPYNEQFF.

This sequence joins TRBV6-5 and TRBJ1-1; a possible D gene is TRBD1 (5 bases). This CDR3 is built from 13 residues. The germline V and J ends were trimmed by 6 bases and 4 bases, with 12 bases remaining between them. The germline V gene encodes CDR1 MNHEY and CDR2 SVGAGI. In DNA, the CDR3 is TGTGCCAGCAGCCACCCGGGGGGCACTGAAGCTTTCTTT. Translated, it gives CASSHPGGTEAFF.

The chain combines TRBV25-1 with TRBJ1-2; perhaps TRBD1 as D (5 bases). The CDR3 has 14 residues. Trimming stripped 6 bases from V and 3 bases from J, with 14 bases between. Per the germline V gene, CDR1 is MGHDK and CDR2 is SYGVNS. CDR3 amino acids: CASRDAQGDYGYTF. The CDR3 DNA is TGTGCCAGCAGGGACGCCCAGGGTGACTATGGCTACACCTTC.

The CDR3 protein is CSVRDNEKLFF. DNA of the CDR3: TGCAGCGTCCGGGACAACGAAAAACTGTTTTTT. The gene calls are TRBV29-1 and TRBJ1-4; possible D gene TRBD1, 6 bases. V gave up 6 bases and J gave up 8 bases, with 10 bases separating them. CDR3 size: 11 residues. Germline values: CDR1 SQVTM, CDR2 ANQGSEA.

This chain connects TRBV2 to TRBJ1-5, with D perhaps TRBD1 (6 bases). Germline CDR1 reads SNHLY; CDR2 reads FYNNEI. The CDR3 contains 13 residues. Trimming removed 3 bases from V and 5 bases from J, with 8 bases in between. Here the CDR3 reads CASSDQGYQPQHF. Written as DNA, the CDR3 is TGTGCCAGCAGTGATCAGGGGTATCAGCCCCAGCATTTT.

The chain is built from TRBV7-9 and TRBJ1-4, with D tentatively TRBD1 (5 bases). V shed 2 bases and J shed 0 bases, with 19 bases lying between them. Germline CDR1 reads SEHNR; CDR2 reads FQNEAQ (reference sequence). This CDR3 is built from 19 residues. The CDR3 sequence: CASSLFLIRGGATNEKLFF. The CDR3 nucleotides read TGTGCCAGCAGCTTATTTCTTATTCGGGGGGGTGCAACTAATGAAAAACTGTTTTTT.

This clone has just one count. This chain links TRBV2 with TRBJ2-7; D unresolved. The V gene lost 3 bases and the J gene lost 1 base, with 7 bases spanning the gap. The length of the CDR3 is 13 residues. Germline values: CDR1 SNHLY, CDR2 FYNNEI. CDR3 in amino acids: CASSDPESYEQYF. Here the CDR3 DNA reads TGTGCCAGCAGTGATCCGGAGTCCTACGAGCAGTACTTC.

The chain carries TRBV5-1 and TRBJ2-3; TRBD2 matches 11 bases. The germline V gene has CDR1 SGHRS and CDR2 YFSETQ. Germline trimming cut 2 bases from V and 5 bases from J; bases unmatched to any gene: 7. The CDR3 runs to 16 residues. For the CDR3, the DNA is TGCGCCAGCAGCTTTTATAGCGGGGGGGCTGGAGATACGCAGTATTTT. Translating gives CASSFYSGGAGDTQYF.

This chain uses TRBV15 with TRBJ1-1; D gene ambiguous. Germline lookup yields CDR1 LNHNV and CDR2 YYDKDF (reference sequence). The V and J ends lost 5 bases and 4 bases respectively, with 17 bases between them. The CDR3 has 15 amino acids. CDR3: CATSSRSARGTEAFF. Here the CDR3 DNA reads TGTGCCACCAGCTCGAGGTCGGCCCGGGGCACTGAAGCTTTCTTT. Full variable domain (rest looked up from reference TRBV15 and TRBJ1-1): DAMVIQNPRYQVTQFGKPVTLSCSQTLNHNVMYWYQQKSSQAPKLLFHYYDKDFNNEADTPDNFQSRRPNTSFCFLDIRSPGLGDTAMYLCATSSRSARGTEAFFGQGTRLTVV.

V gene TRBV7-2 combines with J gene TRBJ1-1; 7 bases fit TRBD1. CDR1 and CDR2 from the germline V gene are SGHTA and FQGNSA. The CDR3 consists of 14 residues. With V trimmed by 4 bases and J by 1 base, 3 bases remained unmatched. The DNA for the CDR3 is TGTGCCAGCAGCTGGACAGGCCCGAACACTGAAGCTTTCTTT. Encoded protein: CASSWTGPNTEAFF.

This clone was detected a few times. This chain connects TRBV6-1 to TRBJ1-5; 10 bases align to TRBD1. Germline V gene lookup returns CDR1 MNHNS and CDR2 SASEGT. CDR3 length: 18 residues. V gave up 2 bases and J gave up 2 bases; unmatched junction bases: 9. The CDR3 coding sequence is TGTGCCAGCAGTGAATGGGACAGGGGTTCGGGTGGCAATCAGCCCCAGCATTTT. Translated, it gives CASSEWDRGSGGNQPQHF.

The chain links TRBV4-1 to TRBJ1-1; possible D gene TRBD1, 5 bases. V shed 0 bases and J shed 5 bases, with 19 bases lying between them. The CDR3 has 17 residues. Germline CDR1 reads MGHRA; CDR2 reads YSYEKL. The CDR3 nucleotides read TGCGCCAGCAGCCAAGATCAGGGTATGAGTTTGGGAACTGAAGCTTTCTTT. This translates into CASSQDQGMSLGTEAFF.

The chain recombines TRBV11-2 with TRBJ2-3; the match to TRBD1 covers 9 bases. Germline loops: CDR1 SGHAT, CDR2 FQNNGV. V gave up 1 base and J gave up 3 bases; unmatched junction bases: 2. The CDR3 contains 15 residues. DNA for the CDR3: TGTGCCAGCAGCTTAGGGGGGACAGGGACAGATACGCAGTATTTT. It yields the protein CASSLGGTGTDTQYF.

This chain connects TRBV12-3 or TRBV12-4 to TRBJ1-5, with 7 bases aligning to TRBD1. The junction had 6 bases not matched to a gene; V was cut back by 6 bases and J by 7 bases. The CDR3 sequence is 13 residues long. The CDR3 region has the DNA TGTGCCAGCAGCCGGGGACAGCTCCAGCCCCAGCATTTT. Protein product: CASSRGQLQPQHF.

This clone was counted a single time. This sequence joins TRBV19 and TRBJ1-6; D is uncertain. V dropped 3 bases and J dropped 10 bases, with 13 bases sitting between them. The CDR3 contains 14 residues. The germline CDR1 and CDR2 sequences are LNHDA and SQIVND (reference sequence). In nucleotides, the CDR3 is TGTGCCAGTAGTATTCTCGAGGGTGCCTCACCCCTCCACTTT. Its translation is CASSILEGASPLHF.

This clone has only one observation. The genes are TRBV5-1 and TRBJ1-2, with 10 bases aligning to TRBD1. J lost 8 bases, V lost 2 bases, and 6 bases had no gene match. This CDR3 region has 14 residues. Germline assignment: CDR1 SGHRS and CDR2 YFSETQ. The CDR3 sequence is CASSFVGQGQGYTF. The CDR3 DNA reads TGCGCCAGCAGCTTCGTGGGACAGGGGCAAGGCTACACCTTC.

V is TRBV2 and J is TRBJ2-3, with 14 bases matching TRBD2. This CDR3 is 15 amino acids long. The germline V gene encodes CDR1 SNHLY and CDR2 FYNNEI. Trimming took 6 bases from V and 4 from J; bases not matched to a gene: 3. CDR3 nucleotide sequence: TGTGCCAGCAGGGGGACTAGCGGGAGAGCAGATACGCAGTATTTT. Translated, it gives CASRGTSGRADTQYF.

V and J are TRBV24-1 and TRBJ2-1; 9 bases line up with TRBD1. Trimming removed 5 bases from V and 8 bases from J; junction bases left unmatched: 6. Germline-derived CDR1 and CDR2 are KGHDR and SFDVKD. This CDR3 region has 14 residues. CDR3 coding DNA: TGTGCCACCAGTGGGACAGGGGTTCGGGATGAGCAGTTCTTC. This sequence encodes CATSGTGVRDEQFF.

The chain couples TRBV7-2 to TRBJ2-1; 8 bases fit TRBD2. V was pared by 3 bases and J by 10 bases, with 2 bases of the junction left unmatched. The CDR3 loop spans 12 amino acids. Germline V gene lookup returns CDR1 SGHTA and CDR2 FQGNSA. CDR3 residues: CASSFSSGEQFF. DNA for the CDR3: TGTGCCAGCAGCTTTTCTAGCGGGGAGCAGTTCTTC.

The rearrangement joins TRBV18 to TRBJ1-6; D unclear. Germline V lookup: CDR1 KGHSH, CDR2 LQKENI. V shed 5 bases and J shed 11 bases, with 13 bases lying between them. The CDR3 length is 13 residues. The chain's CDR3 is CASSRGPDPPLHF. CDR3 nucleotide sequence: TGTGCCAGCTCAAGAGGGCCAGATCCACCCCTCCACTTT.

This clone was seen only a few times. The rearrangement uses TRBV18 and TRBJ1-1; tentatively, D is TRBD1 (6 bases). The V gene's germline CDR1 is KGHSH and CDR2 LQKENI. The length of the CDR3 is 16 residues. V was cut by 2 bases and J by 4 bases, with 17 bases left in between. Here the CDR3 DNA reads TGTGCCAGCTCACCATTTTTCAGGGGAGAGGGCACTGAAGCTTTCTTT. Protein sequence: CASSPFFRGEGTEAFF.

Here the CDR3 DNA reads TGCGCCAGCAGCCGGGGACTAGCCCACACCGGGGAGCTGTTTTTT. It translates to CASSRGLAHTGELFF. The chain couples TRBV4-3 to TRBJ2-2; 9 bases are shared with TRBD2. With V trimmed by 4 bases and J by 3 bases, 3 bases remained unmatched. Germline lookup yields CDR1 LGHNA and CDR2 YSLEER. The CDR3 totals 15 residues.

This chain links TRBV15 with TRBJ1-1; weak D call: TRBD1 (5 bases). The CDR3 sequence is 16 residues long. Trimming cost V 0 bases and J 1 base, with 12 bases left between them. Looked up from germline, CDR1 is LNHNV and CDR2 is YYDKDF (reference sequence). The DNA for the CDR3 is TGTGCCACCAGCAGAGATCTGAGACAGAGGAACACTGAAGCTTTCTTT. Protein sequence: CATSRDLRQRNTEAFF.

This sequence joins TRBV7-9 and TRBJ2-2; 11 bases are a match to TRBD1. The CDR3 has 16 residues. With 5 bases clipped from V and 4 bases from J, the junction kept 6 bases outside the gene matches. Germline loops: CDR1 SEHNR, CDR2 FQNEAQ (reference sequence). Here the CDR3 reads CASSLTGQGVTGELFF. The CDR3, as DNA: TGTGCCAGCAGCCTGACGGGACAGGGGGTCACCGGGGAGCTGTTTTTT.

The CDR3 DNA is TGTGCCAGCCTGACCGAGGGTATTTTTGAAGCTTTCTTT. It translates to CASLTEGIFEAFF. This chain uses TRBV28 with TRBJ1-1; D is ambiguous. There are 13 residues in the CDR3. V gave up 8 bases and J gave up 7 bases, with 17 bases separating them. Germline loops: CDR1 MDHEN, CDR2 SYDVKM. Full variable domain (rest looked up from reference TRBV28 and TRBJ1-1): DVKVTQSSRYLVKRTGEKVFLECVQDMDHENMFWYRQDPGLGLRLIYFSYDVKMKEKGDIPEGYSVSREKKERFSLILESASTNQTSMYLCASLTEGIFEAFFGQGTRLTVV.